Below are 5 T cell receptor beta chains sequenced from a single sample in a study of memory CD4+ T cells and cytomegalovirus serostatus. The sort gate was single viable CD3+CD4+CD8-CD45RO+ cells for memory CD4+ T cells. Clones were sequenced by immunoSEQ multiplex PCR, and TCRdb holds only the in-frame ones, with some missing. The data show some 53,000 clones, 75% to 85% seen once. Sequencing used memory CD4+ T cells from blood. The receptor source for this set is an adult in good health and CMV-seronegative.

The chain carries TRBV19 and TRBJ1-2; D is uncertain. The V gene lost 7 bases and the J gene lost 0 bases, with 9 bases spanning the gap. Germline V gives CDR1 LNHDA, CDR2 SQIVND (reference sequence). There are 13 residues in the CDR3. This CDR3 reads CASKSRTNYGYTF. In DNA form, the CDR3 reads TGTGCCAGTAAAAGCAGAACTAACTATGGCTACACCTTC.

The chain recombines TRBV11-2 with TRBJ1-1, with D unclear. V was shortened by 5 bases and J by 3 bases, with 16 bases between the two germline ends. The CDR3 sequence is 15 residues long. Germline loops: CDR1 SGHAT, CDR2 FQNNGV. The CDR3 protein is CASSPKTSTYTEAFF. The CDR3 bases are TGTGCCAGCAGCCCCAAAACAAGTACTTACACTGAAGCTTTCTTT.

This clone appeared a few times. The gene calls are TRBV18 and TRBJ1-5; 7 bases line up with TRBD1. Germline V gives CDR1 KGHSH, CDR2 LQKENI. The V and J ends lost 5 bases and 7 bases, in that order; junction bases with no gene match: 14. This CDR3 contains 16 residues. The DNA of the CDR3 is TGTGCCAGCTCAACAACAGAACAGGGGACCACCCAGCCCCAGCATTTT. It translates to CASSTTEQGTTQPQHF.

V is TRBV7-2 and J is TRBJ1-1, with TRBD1 matching 7 bases. CDR1 is SGHTA, CDR2 FQGNSA, per germline. This CDR3 region has 15 residues. V was pared by 5 bases and J by 4 bases, with 10 bases of the junction left unmatched. The DNA for the CDR3 is TGTGCCAGCAGCCAACAGACAGGGAGAATCACTGAAGCTTTCTTT. It codes for CASSQQTGRITEAFF.

The chain combines TRBV27 with TRBJ1-3; TRBD1 might be the D (5 bases). The CDR3 totals 16 residues. Between the trimmed V and J ends, which lost 5 bases and 0 bases, there was a span of 14 bases. Germline CDR1 and CDR2: MNHEY and SMNVEV (reference sequence). As DNA, the CDR3 is TGTGCCAGCAGTCATCACGGGGGAAGCTCTGGAAACACCATATATTTT. Its protein product is CASSHHGGSSGNTIYF.